The subject of this entry is one TCR beta chain. These data originate in a study of blood T cell repertoires in COVID-19. Study background: PBMCs, B-cell-depleted T cells, or T cells provided the cDNA or gDNA that made up the material.

The repertoire was sequenced with immunoSEQ multiplex PCR; TCRdb's copy has only in-frame clones and lacks some. Among approximately 220,000 clones listed, approximately 83% were seen once. V lost 4 bases and J 3 bases, leaving 11 bases between the germline ends. The CDR3 has 14 amino acids. Sequencing was performed on peripheral blood. The chain employs TRBV23-1 and TRBJ2-3; maybe TRBD2 (6 bases). TRBV23-1 is an ORF for which the function is uncertain. The TCR comes from a man between 40 and 49 years old with acute or convalescent COVID-19. CDR3 loop: CASSRRAKTDTQYF. DNA for the CDR3: TGCGCCAGCAGTCGGAGGGCGAAAACAGATACGCAGTATTTT.